What follows are 32 T cell receptor beta chains derived from one specimen sequenced in a study of blood T cell repertoires in COVID-19. Assay: immunoSEQ multiplex PCR; the TCRdb copy retains only in-frame clones and omits some. The repertoire consists of over 60,000 clones, with about 80% occurring once and the leading ten covering 40% to 60%. The material sequenced was peripheral blood. The receptors come from a woman older than 75 with acute or convalescent COVID-19.

The CDR3 DNA reads TGTGCCAGCAATCTGGGGGGGGGTGAAAAACTGTTTTTT. Translated, it gives CASNLGGGEKLFF. The V and J genes are TRBV2 and TRBJ1-4, with D possibly being TRBD1 (5 bases). CDR1 SNHLY and CDR2 FYNNEI come from the germline V gene. This CDR3 region has 13 residues. Between the trimmed V and J ends, which lost 7 bases and 7 bases, there was a span of 13 bases.

The gene calls are TRBV24-1 and TRBJ2-3, with TRBD2 matching over 7 bases. The CDR3 length is 15 residues. V trimming: 4 bases; J trimming: 2 bases; junction bases outside the gene matches: 5. Germline V gives CDR1 KGHDR, CDR2 SFDVKD. For the CDR3, the DNA is TGTGCCACCAGTGACGGACGGGAGGTCACAGATACGCAGTATTTT. This encodes CATSDGREVTDTQYF.

This clone was seen more than once but under ten times. The chain employs TRBV4-2 and TRBJ2-1; 11 bases match TRBD2. This CDR3 is 16 amino acids long. The V gene end was trimmed by 1 base and the J gene end by 7 bases; junction bases not matched to a gene: 6. CDR1 LGHNA and CDR2 YNFKEQ come from the germline V gene. The CDR3 is CASSQVSSGRNNEQFF. CDR3 nucleotides: TGTGCCAGCAGCCAAGTGTCTAGCGGGAGGAATAATGAGCAGTTCTTC.

The chain has TRBV5-1 and TRBJ2-2, with D unclear. Germline V gives CDR1 SGHRS, CDR2 YFSETQ. CDR3 length: 15 amino acids. The V gene lost 0 bases and the J gene lost 1 base, with 7 bases spanning the gap. The CDR3 nucleotides read TGCGCCAGCAGCTTGGGTTTCGGGAACACCGGGGAGCTGTTTTTT. Translated, it gives CASSLGFGNTGELFF.

J is TRBJ1-2 and V is TRBV7-9, with 9 bases that match TRBD1. This CDR3 contains 14 residues. The V gene's germline CDR1 is SEHNR and CDR2 FQNEAQ (reference sequence). V dropped 3 bases and J dropped 3; count of bases not matched to a gene: 2. The CDR3 here is CASSLRTGDYGYTF. As DNA, the CDR3 is TGTGCCAGCAGCTTGCGGACAGGGGACTATGGCTACACCTTC.

The chain uses TRBV5-4 and TRBJ2-3; 11 bases fit TRBD2. CDR3 length: 15 residues. Germline V gene data show CDR1 as SGHNT and CDR2 as YYREEE (reference sequence). V was clipped by 4 bases and J by 5 bases; unmatched bases: 6. CDR3 region: CASSIASGRIDTQYF. In nucleotides, the CDR3 is TGTGCCAGCAGCATAGCTAGCGGGAGGATAGATACGCAGTATTTT.

This rearrangement joins TRBV28 to TRBJ2-1, with 14 positions matching TRBD2. The CDR3 runs to 16 residues. The ends lost 8 bases at V and 4 bases at J; junction bases unmatched: 7. Per germline, CDR1 MDHEN and CDR2 SYDVKM. This CDR3 is CASLGLAGELYNEQFF. CDR3 nucleotides: TGTGCCAGCCTGGGACTAGCGGGAGAATTGTACAATGAGCAGTTCTTC.

The chain joins TRBV4-2 to TRBJ2-7; 8 nucleotides align to TRBD2. Germline V CDR1 and CDR2: LGHNA, YNFKEQ. The CDR3 totals 15 residues. The ends lost 1 base at V and 7 bases at J; junction bases unmatched: 9. The CDR3 protein is CASSQVSGAPREQYF. CDR3 DNA sequence: TGTGCCAGCAGCCAAGTTAGCGGGGCCCCTAGGGAGCAGTACTTC.

V gene TRBV7-9 combines with J gene TRBJ2-1; 7 bases align to TRBD2. The CDR3 has 18 residues. CDR1 is SEHNR and CDR2 is FQNEAQ in the germline V gene (reference sequence). V shed 2 bases, J shed 8 bases, and the junction held 18 bases outside the gene matches. The CDR3 DNA sequence: TGTGCCAGCAGCTTAAGGGGACCTAGAGAGGGAGGGCCCCATGAGCAGTTCTTC. It codes for CASSLRGPREGGPHEQFF.

The CDR3 DNA is TGTGCCAGCAGTTTGGGGCAGGGGCCAAATGAAAAACTGTTTTTT. This sequence encodes CASSLGQGPNEKLFF. This sequence joins TRBV28 and TRBJ1-4, with D perhaps matching TRBD1 (6 bases). V gave up 3 bases and J gave up 5 bases, with 13 bases separating them. Germline V gene data show CDR1 as MDHEN and CDR2 as SYDVKM. This CDR3 region has 15 residues.

The chain recombines TRBV6-1 with TRBJ2-2; D remains ambiguous. Deletions cut 3 bases from V and 5 bases from J, with 7 bases between. Germline values: CDR1 MNHNS, CDR2 SASEGT. The CDR3 length is 13 residues. This CDR3 reads CASSDPLTGELFF. For the CDR3, the DNA is TGTGCCAGCAGTGATCCCCTTACCGGGGAGCTGTTTTTT.

The chain combines TRBV18 with TRBJ2-3; 7 nucleotides agree with TRBD2. CDR1 KGHSH and CDR2 LQKENI come from the germline V gene. Trimming at V came to 3 bases and at J to 0 bases, leaving 3 bases not matched to a gene. The length of the CDR3 is 15 residues. Written as DNA, the CDR3 is TGTGCCAGCTCACCCACTAGCGCTAGCACAGATACGCAGTATTTT. Translation gives CASSPTSASTDTQYF. Variable domain in full (rest from reference TRBV18 and TRBJ2-3): NAGVMQNPRHLVRRRGQEARLRCSPMKGHSHVYWYRQLPEEGLKFMVYLQKENIIDESGMPKERFSAEFPKEGPSILRIQQVVRGDSAAYFCASSPTSASTDTQYFGPGTRLTVL.

The V gene is TRBV6-5, the J gene TRBJ2-7, with 15 bases that match TRBD2. V lost 6 bases, J lost 6 bases, and 6 bases stayed unmatched. The CDR3 totals 15 residues. The germline V gene has CDR1 MNHEY and CDR2 SVGAGI. DNA of the CDR3: TGTGCCAGCAGGGGGGGACTAGCGGGAGGACTCGAGCAGTACTTC. Translated: CASRGGLAGGLEQYF.

The rearrangement uses TRBV9 and TRBJ2-5; a weak D match, TRBD2 (6 bases). The CDR3 sequence is 16 residues long. The germline V gene encodes CDR1 SGDLS and CDR2 YYNGEE. The V gene lost 2 bases and the J gene lost 0 bases, with 14 bases spanning the gap. As DNA, the CDR3 is TGTGCCAGCAGCGTCGGAGGAGGGTTTTACCAAGAGACCCAGTACTTC. This codes for CASSVGGGFYQETQYF.

This chain links TRBV6-5 with TRBJ1-3, with D perhaps matching TRBD1 (6 bases). V was clipped by 6 bases and J by 2 bases, with 14 bases between them. The germline V gene encodes CDR1 MNHEY and CDR2 SVGAGI. The CDR3 consists of 15 residues. CDR3 nucleotide sequence: TGTGCCAGCAGCCCCACAGGGAACGCTGGAAACACCATATATTTT. It yields the protein CASSPTGNAGNTIYF.

The count of this clone is one. The chain has TRBV18 and TRBJ2-1; D possibly corresponds to TRBD2 (6 bases). The CDR3 totals 14 residues. Trimming removed 7 bases at V and 7 bases at J, with 17 bases between. Germline V gene sequence: CDR1 KGHSH, CDR2 LQKENI. CDR3 nucleotides: TGTGCCAGCTATTCGGCTAGCGCTACTAATGAGCAGTTCTTC. This gives the protein CASYSASATNEQFF. The full variable domain, with the rest looked up from reference TRBV18 and TRBJ2-1, is NAGVMQNPRHLVRRRGQEARLRCSPMKGHSHVYWYRQLPEEGLKFMVYLQKENIIDESGMPKERFSAEFPKEGPSILRIQQVVRGDSAAYFCASYSASATNEQFFGPGTRLTVL.

The sample holds a few counts of this clone. The rearrangement uses TRBV7-3 and TRBJ2-2; weak D call: TRBD2 (5 bases). CDR1 SGHTA and CDR2 FQGTGA come from the germline V gene. The CDR3 length is 15 residues. Trimming pared 0 bases from V and 6 bases from J, leaving 11 bases between. DNA of the CDR3: TGTGCCAGCAGCTTAACTGCGGCCGGGGCCGGGGAGCTGTTTTTT. It encodes CASSLTAAGAGELFF.

The CDR3 spells CASSPTSGSTDTQYF. The CDR3 DNA reads TGTGCCAGCAGCCCTACTAGCGGGAGCACAGATACGCAGTATTTT. The chain employs TRBV3-1 (or the pseudogene TRBV3-2) and TRBJ2-3; 9 bases line up with TRBD2. J lost 0 bases, V lost 4 bases, and 2 bases had no gene match. Germline V gives CDR1 LGHDT, CDR2 YNNKEL (reference sequence). The CDR3 is made up of 15 amino acids.

The chain employs TRBV7-8 and TRBJ1-1; D might be TRBD1 (6 bases). Trimming stripped 3 bases from V and 0 bases from J, with 17 bases between. CDR1 and CDR2 (germline): SGHVS, FQNEAQ. The CDR3 sequence is 17 residues long. The CDR3 reads CASSFRSRGGVNTEAFF. As DNA, the CDR3 is TGTGCCAGCAGCTTCAGGTCGAGAGGGGGGGTGAACACTGAAGCTTTCTTT.

The chain employs TRBV6-2 or TRBV6-3 and TRBJ1-3, with D unresolved. Trimming left V 0 bases short and J 4 bases short, with 13 bases between. This CDR3 spans 16 amino acids. Germline values: CDR1 MNHEY, CDR2 SVGEGT. CDR3 sequence: CASSYSRTSSGNTIYF. The CDR3 nucleotides are TGTGCCAGCAGTTACTCAAGGACTTCGTCCGGAAACACCATATATTTT.

The chain carries TRBV6-6 and TRBJ1-5, with D possibly matching TRBD1 (6 bases). Trimming removed 8 bases from V and 5 bases from J, with 16 bases in between. The CDR3 length is 14 residues. Germline CDR1 reads MNHNY; CDR2 reads SVGAGI (reference sequence). The CDR3 loop reads CASSLRTEDQPQHF. Here the CDR3 DNA reads TGTGCCAGCTCCTTGCGGACAGAAGATCAGCCCCAGCATTTT.

This chain links TRBV7-9 with TRBJ1-3; TRBD1 matches 8 bases. Germline V CDR1 and CDR2: SEHNR, FQNEAQ (reference sequence). CDR3 length: 15 residues. V shed 0 bases, J shed 7 bases, and the junction held 5 bases outside the gene matches. CDR3 region: CASSLARGQRNTIYF. The CDR3 DNA reads as TGTGCCAGCAGCTTAGCCAGGGGGCAAAGGAACACCATATATTTT. The variable domain in full, with the rest retrieved from reference TRBV7-9 and TRBJ1-3, is DTGVSQNPRHKITKRGQNVTFRCDPISEHNRLYWYRQTLGQGPEFLTYFQNEAQLEKSRLLSDRFSAERPKGSFSTLEIQRTEQGDSAMYLCASSLARGQRNTIYFGEGSWLTVV.

The CDR3 DNA reads TGTGCCAGTAGTACGACCGGGCAGGGCGGTCAGCCCCAGCATTTT. Protein sequence: CASSTTGQGGQPQHF. The gene calls are TRBV19 and TRBJ1-5; possibly TRBD1 for D (5 bases). V gave up 4 bases and J gave up 6 bases, with 16 bases separating them. The CDR3 contains 15 residues. From germline, CDR1 is LNHDA and CDR2 SQIVND (reference sequence).

The rearrangement joins TRBV3-1 (or the pseudogene TRBV3-2) to TRBJ1-4, with TRBD1 identical over 9 bases. CDR3 length equals 15 residues. Looked up from germline, CDR1 is LGHDT and CDR2 is YNNKEL (reference sequence). Trimming at V came to 0 bases and at J to 8 bases, leaving 4 bases not matched to a gene. The CDR3 region has the DNA TGTGCCAGCAGCCAAGAGGACAGGGGACGGGAAAAACTGTTTTTT. It is translated as CASSQEDRGREKLFF.

This clone was seen once. This CDR3 is CASSIRQGTNSPLHF. The CDR3 coding sequence is TGCGCCAGCAGCATCCGACAGGGGACCAATTCACCCCTCCACTTT. The chain employs TRBV5-1 and TRBJ1-6; 8 bases align to TRBD1. Trimming cost V 4 bases and J 7 bases; bases outside gene matches: 7. Germline V gene sequence: CDR1 SGHRS, CDR2 YFSETQ. The CDR3 has 15 amino acids.

The rearrangement uses TRBV24-1 and TRBJ2-2, with D perhaps TRBD2 (6 bases). CDR3 length: 12 amino acids. CDR1 is KGHDR, CDR2 SFDVKD, per germline. The CDR3 DNA reads TGTGCGGGGGAGGACAACACCGGGGAGCTGTTTTTT. Protein: CAGEDNTGELFF.

The genes are TRBV28 and TRBJ1-1; tentatively, D is TRBD1 (6 bases). The CDR3 totals 14 residues. The germline V gene has CDR1 MDHEN and CDR2 SYDVKM. Trimming removed 3 bases at V and 4 bases at J, with 12 bases between. This CDR3 reads CASSFPTGFTEAFF. The CDR3 DNA reads TGTGCCAGCAGTTTCCCTACAGGGTTCACTGAAGCTTTCTTT.

The rearrangement links TRBV28 to TRBJ2-1; 7 positions match TRBD2. The germline CDR1 and CDR2 sequences are MDHEN and SYDVKM. With 5 bases clipped from V and 7 bases from J, the junction kept 8 bases outside the gene matches. The CDR3 spans 14 residues. The CDR3 protein is CASSLGGSSNEQFF. The CDR3 nucleotides read TGTGCCAGCAGTCTCGGCGGGAGCTCGAATGAGCAGTTCTTC.

The rearrangement links TRBV7-3 to TRBJ1-2; the D gene is possibly TRBD1 (6 bases). This CDR3 contains 15 residues. Germline CDR1 is SGHTA and CDR2 is FQGTGA. V was pared by 1 base and J by 6 bases, with 15 bases between. The CDR3 region is CASSLNRVRHHGYTF. In nucleotides, the CDR3 is TGTGCCAGCAGCTTAAACAGGGTCCGTCATCATGGCTACACCTTC.

The chain uses TRBV16 and TRBJ1-1, with D unresolved. Germline CDR1 reads KGHSY; CDR2 reads FQNENV. Between the trimmed V and J ends, which lost 0 bases and 11 bases, there was a span of 13 bases. The CDR3 consists of 13 residues. The CDR3 sequence is CASSQSATRGAFF. CDR3 nucleotide sequence: TGTGCCAGCAGCCAATCGGCCACCCGAGGGGCTTTCTTT. The whole variable domain, remainder taken from reference TRBV16 and TRBJ1-1, is GEEVAQTPKHLVRGEGQKAKLYCAPIKGHSYVFWYQQVLKNEFKFLISFQNENVFDETGMPKERFSAKCLPNSPCSLEIQATKLEDSAVYFCASSQSATRGAFFGQGTRLTVV.

This clone appeared a few times. The chain employs TRBV7-6 and TRBJ1-2; 9 bases align to TRBD1. Trimming removed 3 bases from V and 4 bases from J; junction bases left unmatched: 15. The CDR3 runs to 18 residues. Germline V gene data show CDR1 as SGHVS and CDR2 as FNYEAQ. For the CDR3, the DNA is TGTGCCAGCAGCTTGGAGGCTGGGACAGGGAGATTTTCCTATGGCTACACCTTC. It codes for CASSLEAGTGRFSYGYTF.

This clone was counted a single time. CDR3 in amino acids: CASSQLWRGLGSPLHF. DNA of the CDR3: TGCGCCAGCAGCCAACTGTGGAGGGGGCTGGGGTCACCCCTCCACTTT. The chain links TRBV4-1 to TRBJ1-6; TRBD1 agrees at 7 bases. Germline CDR1 and CDR2: MGHRA and YSYEKL. The ends lost 2 bases at V and 10 bases at J; junction bases unmatched: 11. The CDR3 is 16 amino acids.